This T cell receptor (beta chain) was retrieved from a study of blood T cell repertoires in COVID-19. Study-level information: The samples span acute and convalescent COVID-19 from the United States, Italy and Spain.

J lost 5 bases, V lost 2 bases, and 11 bases had no gene match. In germline, CDR1 is SGHNT, CDR2 YYREEE (reference sequence). This CDR3 comprises 16 residues. Adults between roughly 18 and 90 years of age took part from 20 to 25 US areas. Cohorts were based on clinical histories the participants reported. During the 2 weeks before they entered the study, exposed participants had met someone with a PCR-confirmed or clinician-diagnosed COVID-19 case. Here immunoSEQ multiplex PCR was the method, and the copy in TCRdb shows in-frame clones only, minus some. The data show 200,000 to 250,000 clones, 70% to 90% seen once.

Sample: PBMCs or T cells enriched from blood (not recorded which). This sequence joins TRBV5-4 and TRBJ2-5; 8 nucleotides agree with TRBD1. The sequence derives from a woman younger than 45 who had been exposed to COVID-19. CDR3 residues: CASSLGTGGVYETQYF. The CDR3, as DNA: TGTGCCAGCAGCTTAGGGACAGGAGGCGTATATGAGACCCAGTACTTC.